The source of this T cell receptor beta chain is a study of shared clonotypes between healthy human individuals. Naive-designated CD8 cells lacked CD45RO, were positively enriched for CCR7, and omitted terminally differentiated effector memory CD45RA+ cells. Measured with immunoSEQ multiplex PCR; TCRdb has only the in-frame clones, and not every one. This sample carries millions of clones, about 92% of them seen once, and the ten largest clones take more than 1.5%. Note on this clone: Antigen unknown.

Germline CDR1 LGHNT, CDR2 FRNRAP. This CDR3 has 20 amino acids. J gave up 3 bases and V 1 base, and 15 bases lay outside the gene matches. Study-wide points: Relative to memory subsets, naive subsets generally showed larger estimated richness. Sharing across four donors was highest in naive CD4 (around 5%) and lowest in memory CD8 (0.4%).

The clonotype comes from a young man in good health. Some clones in this sample may be carry-over from other donors' samples. The source material was naive CD8+ T cells from PBMCs. The chain combines TRBV12-5 with TRBJ1-5; 10 bases map to TRBD1. The CDR3 spells CASGLAKLTGGLGHNQPQHF. CDR3 nucleotide sequence: TGTGCTAGTGGTTTGGCCAAATTGACAGGGGGCCTGGGACACAATCAGCCCCAGCATTTT.